This T cell receptor (beta chain) was captured in a study of T cells in Graves' hyperthyroidism and ophthalmopathy. Study-wide results and caveats: Ophthalmopathy got predicted by the model a median about six months before its onset.

This clonotype was observed many times. What it binds is not known. V was trimmed by 6 bases and J by 4 bases, leaving 16 bases between them. The CDR3 spans 13 residues. CDR1 and CDR2 from the germline V gene are DFQATT and SNEGSKA (reference sequence). Exclusions: uncontrolled infection, other autoimmune disease, pregnancy, lactation. Diagnoses used clinical symptoms, serum thyroxine and TRAb, thyroid ultrasound and orbital computed tomography. PBMCs were collected from an approximately 10 ml volume of fresh peripheral blood. RNA transcripts gave rise to amplified TCR beta CDR3 regions. First-round RT-PCR of the TCR CDR3 relied on the HTBI primer set. TCRdb fed the multiplex PCR reads into MiXCR, producing one record per CDR3 protein. The sample carries under 350,000 distinct CDR3 sequences, over 15% recorded once.

The sample was blood. The clonotype originates from a woman aged 55-69 years with Graves' ophthalmopathy. The J gene is TRBJ2-7, the V gene TRBV20-1; D is possibly TRBD1 (6 bases). Here the CDR3 reads CSASGQSTYEQYF. The CDR3, as DNA: TGCAGTGCCTCTGGACAGTCTACTTACGAGCAGTACTTC.